A selection of T cell receptor beta chains follows, all from one sample in a study of T cell responses to AZD1222 COVID-19 vaccine. The table came from immunoSEQ multiplex PCR; TCRdb's copy has only in-frame clones and leaves some out. The profile shows fewer than 200,000 clones, around 88% of them singletons. The sequences come from peripheral blood, collected 28 days after the second AZD1222 dose. All receptors derive from an adult who received the AZD1222 COVID-19 vaccine. CDR3s include the opening cysteine and the closing phenylalanine or tryptophan. Clone size is given for some rows only: seen once, a few or many times, or a class if the clone is expanded.

clone_size	v_call	j_call	cdr3_aa
-	TRBV6-1	TRBJ1-3	CASSDTGISGNTIYF
-	TRBV27	TRBJ1-2	CASSFRGGGYTF
few	TRBV19	TRBJ2-3	CASSMILGAATDTQYF
-	TRBV5-4	TRBJ1-1	CASSLVAGLNTEAFF
-	TRBV5-8	TRBJ2-1	CASSGNNNEQFF
-	TRBV6-1	TRBJ2-3	CASRGQGDTQYF
-	TRBV28	TRBJ2-2	CASSPVRRNTGELFF
-	TRBV18	TRBJ2-7	CASSPPLPDAYEQYF
-	TRBV4-2	TRBJ2-1	CASSQRSSGGGNEQFF
few	TRBV12-5	TRBJ2-5	CASGPAQGTQYF
-	TRBV5-1	TRBJ1-1	CASSIFNRDTEAFF
-	TRBV13	TRBJ2-7	CASSQRTSGDEQYF
-	TRBV30	TRBJ1-5	CAWGGRHPSNQPQHF
-	TRBV7-3	TRBJ2-1	CASSRGSPNNEQFF
-	TRBV18	TRBJ2-1	CASSPERGDYNEQFF
few	TRBV5-1	TRBJ2-1	CASSLLRGANEQFF
-	TRBV7-9	TRBJ2-5	CASSLVPGKETQYF